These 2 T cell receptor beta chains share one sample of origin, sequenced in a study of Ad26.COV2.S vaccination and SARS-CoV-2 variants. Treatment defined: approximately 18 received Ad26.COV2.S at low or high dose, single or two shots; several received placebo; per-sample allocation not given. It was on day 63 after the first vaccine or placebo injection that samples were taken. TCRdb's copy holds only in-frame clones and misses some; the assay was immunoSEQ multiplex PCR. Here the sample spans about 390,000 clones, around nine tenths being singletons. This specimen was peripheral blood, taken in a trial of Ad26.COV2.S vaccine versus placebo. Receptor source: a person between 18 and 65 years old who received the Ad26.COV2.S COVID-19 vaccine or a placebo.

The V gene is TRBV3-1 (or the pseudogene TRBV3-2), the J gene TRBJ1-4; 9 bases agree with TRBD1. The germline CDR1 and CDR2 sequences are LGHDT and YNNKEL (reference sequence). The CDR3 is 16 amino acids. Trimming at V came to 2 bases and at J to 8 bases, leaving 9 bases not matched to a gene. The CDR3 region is CASSQRSGTGTEKLFF. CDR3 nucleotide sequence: TGTGCCAGCAGCCAACGGAGCGGGACAGGGACGGAAAAACTGTTTTTT.

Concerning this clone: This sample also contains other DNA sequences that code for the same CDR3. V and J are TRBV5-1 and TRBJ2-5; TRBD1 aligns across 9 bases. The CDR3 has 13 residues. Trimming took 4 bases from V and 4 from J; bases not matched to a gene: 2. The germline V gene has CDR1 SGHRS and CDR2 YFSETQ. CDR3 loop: CASSPDRGETQYF. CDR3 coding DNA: TGCGCCAGCAGCCCGGACAGGGGAGAGACCCAGTACTTC.